Given below is one TCR beta chain in context. The sample originates from a study of blood T cell repertoires in COVID-19. Study summary: Collection of acute and convalescent COVID-19 samples took place in the United States, Italy and Spain. T cells, B-cell-depleted T cells, or PBMCs supplied cDNA or gDNA.

Germline V CDR1 and CDR2: SEHNR, FQNEAQ (reference sequence). The CDR3 loop spans 19 amino acids. The germline V and J ends were trimmed by 4 bases and 2 bases, with 23 bases remaining between them. Authors' methods: Amplified reference gene primers provided the basis for estimating nucleated cell counts. Generated by immunoSEQ multiplex PCR, the TCRdb table keeps only in-frame clones and is missing some. Clone size and the V and J calls come from that table; the DNA yielded D and trimming. Here the sample spans around 70,000 clones, around 90% being singletons. The chain is built from TRBV7-9 and TRBJ2-2; a possible D gene is TRBD2 (6 bases). Sample: peripheral blood. The receptor was isolated from a woman aged 60-75 years with active COVID-19. CDR3 nucleotide sequence: TGTGCCAGCAGCTCTAGTTTAGTGGTCGCGGGATCAAACACCGGGGAGCTGTTTTTT. It specifies CASSSSLVVAGSNTGELFF.